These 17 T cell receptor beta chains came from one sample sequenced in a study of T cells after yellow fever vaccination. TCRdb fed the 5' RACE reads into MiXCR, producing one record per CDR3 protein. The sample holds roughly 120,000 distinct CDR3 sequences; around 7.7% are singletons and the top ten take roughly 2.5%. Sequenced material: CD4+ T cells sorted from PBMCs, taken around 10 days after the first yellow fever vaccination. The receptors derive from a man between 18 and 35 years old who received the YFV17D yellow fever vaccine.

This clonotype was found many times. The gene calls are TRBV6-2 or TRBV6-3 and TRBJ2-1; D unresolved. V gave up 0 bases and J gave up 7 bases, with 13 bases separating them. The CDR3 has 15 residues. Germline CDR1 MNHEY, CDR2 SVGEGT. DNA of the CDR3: TGTGCCAGCAGTTACTCGACCCCGCCAGCAAATGAGCAGTTCTTC. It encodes CASSYSTPPANEQFF.

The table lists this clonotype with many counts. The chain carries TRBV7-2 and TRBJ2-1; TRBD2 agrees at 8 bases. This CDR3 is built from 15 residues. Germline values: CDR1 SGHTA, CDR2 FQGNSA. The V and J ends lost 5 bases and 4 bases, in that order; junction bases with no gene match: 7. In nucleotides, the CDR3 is TGTGCCAGCAGCGAAGATCCTAGCGGGTACAATGAGCAGTTCTTC. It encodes CASSEDPSGYNEQFF.

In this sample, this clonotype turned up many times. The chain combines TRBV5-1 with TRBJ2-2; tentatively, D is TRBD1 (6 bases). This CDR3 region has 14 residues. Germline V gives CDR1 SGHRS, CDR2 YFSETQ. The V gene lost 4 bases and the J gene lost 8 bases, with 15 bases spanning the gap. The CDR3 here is CASSVLQGTGELFF. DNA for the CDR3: TGCGCCAGCAGCGTTTTACAGGGCACGGGGGAGCTGTTTTTT.

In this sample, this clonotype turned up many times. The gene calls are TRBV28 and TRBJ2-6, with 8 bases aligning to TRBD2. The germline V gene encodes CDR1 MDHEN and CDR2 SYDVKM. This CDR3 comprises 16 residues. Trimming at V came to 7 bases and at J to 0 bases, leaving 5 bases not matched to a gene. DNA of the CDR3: TGTGCCAGCACCACCGCGGGGGGCTCTGGGGCCAACGTCCTGACTTTC. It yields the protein CASTTAGGSGANVLTF.

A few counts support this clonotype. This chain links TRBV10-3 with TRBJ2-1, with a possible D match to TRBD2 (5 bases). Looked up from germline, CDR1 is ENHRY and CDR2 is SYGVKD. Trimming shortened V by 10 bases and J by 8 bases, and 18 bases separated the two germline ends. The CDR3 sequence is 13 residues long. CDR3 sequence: CATRGQLGDEQFF. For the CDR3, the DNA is TGTGCCACCCGTGGGCAGCTCGGGGATGAGCAGTTCTTC.

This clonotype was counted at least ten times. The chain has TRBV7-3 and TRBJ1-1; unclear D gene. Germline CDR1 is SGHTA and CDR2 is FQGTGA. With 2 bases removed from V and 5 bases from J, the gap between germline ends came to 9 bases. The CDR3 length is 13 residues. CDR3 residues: CASSLGGSTEAFF. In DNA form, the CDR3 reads TGTGCCAGCAGCTTAGGCGGCAGTACTGAAGCTTTCTTT.

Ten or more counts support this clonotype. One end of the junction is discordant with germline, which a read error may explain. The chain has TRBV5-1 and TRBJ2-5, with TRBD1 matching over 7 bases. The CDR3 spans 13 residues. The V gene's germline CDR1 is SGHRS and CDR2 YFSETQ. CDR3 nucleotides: TGCGCCAGCAGCGAGAGGGGGCAAGGGACCCAGTACTTC. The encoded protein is CASSERGQGTQYF.

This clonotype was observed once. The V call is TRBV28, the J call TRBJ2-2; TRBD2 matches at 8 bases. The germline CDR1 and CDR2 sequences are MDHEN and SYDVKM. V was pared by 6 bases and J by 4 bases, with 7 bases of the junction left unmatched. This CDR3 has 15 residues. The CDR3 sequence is CASSGRETATGELFF. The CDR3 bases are TGTGCCAGCAGCGGGAGGGAAACAGCCACCGGGGAGCTGTTTTTT.

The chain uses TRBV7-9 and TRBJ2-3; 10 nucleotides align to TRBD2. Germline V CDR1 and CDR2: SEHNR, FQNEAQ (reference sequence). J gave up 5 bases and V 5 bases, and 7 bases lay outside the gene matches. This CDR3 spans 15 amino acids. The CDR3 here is CASSNSGGPRDTQYF. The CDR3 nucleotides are TGTGCCAGCAGCAATAGCGGGGGGCCGAGAGATACGCAGTATTTT.

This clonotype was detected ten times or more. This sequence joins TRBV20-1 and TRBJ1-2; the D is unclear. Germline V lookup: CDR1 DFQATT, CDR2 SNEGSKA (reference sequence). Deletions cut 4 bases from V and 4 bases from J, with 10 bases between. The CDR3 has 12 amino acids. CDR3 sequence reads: CSAIDQSYGYTF. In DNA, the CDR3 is TGCAGTGCTATCGATCAATCCTATGGCTACACCTTC.

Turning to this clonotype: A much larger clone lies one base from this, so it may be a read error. The CDR3 loop reads CASSELGGTDTQYF. The CDR3, as DNA: TGCGCCAGCAGCGAGCTGGGGGGCACAGATACGCAGTATTTT. The rearrangement joins TRBV4-1 to TRBJ2-3; D possibly matches TRBD1 or TRBD2 (5 bases each). Trimming took off 5 bases at V and 1 base at J, with 10 bases between the two ends. The CDR3 consists of 14 residues. The V gene's germline CDR1 is MGHRA and CDR2 YSYEKL.

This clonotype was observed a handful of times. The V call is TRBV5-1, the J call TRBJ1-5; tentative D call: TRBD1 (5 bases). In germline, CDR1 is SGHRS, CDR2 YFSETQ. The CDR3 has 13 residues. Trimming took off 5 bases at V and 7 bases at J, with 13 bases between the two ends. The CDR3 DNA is TGCGCCAGCAGTCCGGACATCGGCCAGCCCCAGCATTTT. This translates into CASSPDIGQPQHF.

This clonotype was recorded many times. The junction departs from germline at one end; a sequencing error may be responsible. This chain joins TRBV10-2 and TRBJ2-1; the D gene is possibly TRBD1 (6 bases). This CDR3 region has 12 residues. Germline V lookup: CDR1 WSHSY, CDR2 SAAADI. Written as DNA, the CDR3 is TGCGCCAGCAGTGAGCAAGGACAGCGTCTACTCTTC. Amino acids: CASSEQGQRLLF.

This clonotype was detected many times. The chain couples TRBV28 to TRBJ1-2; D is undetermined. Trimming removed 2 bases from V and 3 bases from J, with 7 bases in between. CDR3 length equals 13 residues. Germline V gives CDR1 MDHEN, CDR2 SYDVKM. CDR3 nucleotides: TGTGCCAGCAGTTTACCTGGTGACTATGGCTACACCTTC. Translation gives CASSLPGDYGYTF.

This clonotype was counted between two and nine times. CDR3 in DNA: TGTGCCAGCAGCTTAGACTGGGGAGGGCAGCCCCAGCATTTT. Translated: CASSLDWGGQPQHF. The chain carries TRBV7-2 and TRBJ1-5; no clear D. Germline values: CDR1 SGHTA, CDR2 FQGNSA. Trimming took 1 base from V and 7 from J, leaving 11 bases between them. The CDR3 runs 14 residues.

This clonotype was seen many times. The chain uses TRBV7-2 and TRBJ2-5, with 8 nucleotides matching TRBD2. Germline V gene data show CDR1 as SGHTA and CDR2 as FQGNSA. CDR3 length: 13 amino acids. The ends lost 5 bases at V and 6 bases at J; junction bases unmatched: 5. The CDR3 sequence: CASSTGLAQTQYF. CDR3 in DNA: TGTGCCAGCAGCACCGGACTAGCTCAGACCCAGTACTTC. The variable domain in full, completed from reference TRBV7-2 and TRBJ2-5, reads GAGVSQSPSNKVTEKGKDVELRCDPISGHTALYWYRQSLGQGLEFLIYFQGNSAPDKSGLPSDRFSAERTGGSVSTLTIQRTQQEDSAVYLCASSTGLAQTQYFGPGTRLLVL.

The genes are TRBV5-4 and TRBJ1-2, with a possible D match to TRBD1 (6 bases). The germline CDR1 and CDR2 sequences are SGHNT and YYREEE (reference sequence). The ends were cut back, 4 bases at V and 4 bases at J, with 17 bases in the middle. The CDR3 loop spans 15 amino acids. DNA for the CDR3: TGTGCCAGCAGCCGGACGACAGGTTCTACCTATGGCTACACCTTC. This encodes CASSRTTGSTYGYTF.